A selection of T cell receptor beta chains follows, all from one sample in a study of cytomegalovirus exposure and HLA in healthy donors. Method: immunoSEQ multiplex PCR; TCRdb's copy keeps in-frame clones and lacks some. The data hold around 150,000 clones, with around 72% observed a single time. Specimen: PBMCs. Receptors were obtained from a man aged 45 to 65 in good health and CMV-seropositive. Both conserved end residues are trimmed from each CDR3. Each record gives: V gene, D gene, J gene, CDR3 protein. D genes are given only for firm matches.

V gene: TRBV7-9
D gene: -
J gene: TRBJ1-2
CDR3 protein: ASSLAAGADGYT

V gene: TRBV10-3
D gene: -
J gene: TRBJ1-4
CDR3 protein: AISESAGTNEKLF

V gene: TRBV7-6
D gene: TRBD1
J gene: TRBJ1-1
CDR3 protein: ASSPFRTGGTEAF

V gene: TRBV7-2
D gene: TRBD2
J gene: TRBJ2-6
CDR3 protein: ASSPGGSGANVLT

V gene: TRBV13
D gene: -
J gene: TRBJ1-1
CDR3 protein: ASSLGLYRGTEAF

V gene: TRBV11-2
D gene: TRBD2
J gene: TRBJ2-3
CDR3 protein: ASSPAASGRAITQY

V gene: TRBV9
D gene: -
J gene: TRBJ2-2
CDR3 protein: ASSVGGISPGELF

V gene: TRBV29-1
D gene: -
J gene: TRBJ1-1
CDR3 protein: SAGQLSGEAF

V gene: TRBV18
D gene: -
J gene: TRBJ1-1
CDR3 protein: ASSPPWGELNTEAF

V gene: TRBV5-1
D gene: -
J gene: -
CDR3 protein: ASSLARTTYEQY

V gene: TRBV29-1
D gene: -
J gene: TRBJ1-1
CDR3 protein: SAVQGFAEAF

V gene: TRBV7-9
D gene: TRBD1
J gene: TRBJ1-5
CDR3 protein: ASSLGDRSNQPQH

V gene: TRBV5-1
D gene: TRBD2
J gene: TRBJ2-3
CDR3 protein: ASSSRLAGARDTQY

V gene: TRBV5-4
D gene: -
J gene: TRBJ2-3
CDR3 protein: ASRTGTDTQY

V gene: TRBV7-2
D gene: TRBD1
J gene: TRBJ2-3
CDR3 protein: ASSIGGQGLRDTQY

V gene: TRBV7-9
D gene: TRBD2
J gene: TRBJ2-7
CDR3 protein: ASSLGPSGSPWEQY

V gene: TRBV4-1
D gene: -
J gene: TRBJ1-6
CDR3 protein: ASSQVWTDNSPLH

V gene: TRBV9
D gene: TRBD1
J gene: TRBJ1-6
CDR3 protein: ASSVGTAYNSPLH

V gene: TRBV7-2
D gene: TRBD2
J gene: TRBJ2-2
CDR3 protein: ASSRLGSGSWGELF

V gene: TRBV4-1
D gene: -
J gene: TRBJ1-6
CDR3 protein: ASSLFGRVGTGNSPLH

V gene: TRBV4-1
D gene: TRBD2
J gene: TRBJ2-1
CDR3 protein: ASSKTSGGAVDEQF

V gene: TRBV6-5
D gene: TRBD1
J gene: TRBJ1-2
CDR3 protein: ASSGQGGHGYT

V gene: TRBV5-1
D gene: TRBD1
J gene: TRBJ2-7
CDR3 protein: ASSKGQEITYEQY

V gene: TRBV5-1
D gene: TRBD2
J gene: TRBJ2-5
CDR3 protein: ASSSAGVRGSETQY

V gene: TRBV14
D gene: TRBD2
J gene: TRBJ2-5
CDR3 protein: ATSVGLAGRKTQY

V gene: TRBV9
D gene: TRBD2
J gene: TRBJ2-7
CDR3 protein: ASSPQGGGLGTTSYEQY

V gene: TRBV5-1
D gene: TRBD1
J gene: TRBJ2-2
CDR3 protein: ASSLRGLDTGELF

V gene: TRBV6-1
D gene: TRBD1
J gene: TRBJ1-2
CDR3 protein: ASRGWTGGGYT

V gene: TRBV6-1
D gene: TRBD2
J gene: TRBJ2-3
CDR3 protein: ASSGERGGFTDTQY

V gene: TRBV9
D gene: TRBD2
J gene: TRBJ2-2
CDR3 protein: ASSVGSLAGNTGELF

V gene: TRBV11-3
D gene: -
J gene: TRBJ2-7
CDR3 protein: ASSLELAQQY

V gene: TRBV13
D gene: TRBD2
J gene: TRBJ2-2
CDR3 protein: ASSRLAGSTGELF

V gene: TRBV6-5
D gene: -
J gene: TRBJ1-6
CDR3 protein: ASSQSLGPLH

V gene: TRBV6-5
D gene: -
J gene: TRBJ1-2
CDR3 protein: ASSYPQSYGYT

V gene: TRBV18
D gene: TRBD1
J gene: TRBJ2-1
CDR3 protein: ASSRTGFNNEQF

V gene: TRBV19
D gene: -
J gene: TRBJ1-1
CDR3 protein: ASKGVGEAF

V gene: TRBV29-1
D gene: TRBD2
J gene: TRBJ2-1
CDR3 protein: SLSTSGYNEQF

V gene: TRBV6-6
D gene: -
J gene: TRBJ2-7
CDR3 protein: ASSPPAGRSYEQY

V gene: TRBV7-9
D gene: TRBD2
J gene: TRBJ2-3
CDR3 protein: ASSLWSGSMDTQY

V gene: TRBV27
D gene: -
J gene: TRBJ1-3
CDR3 protein: ASSLIRGYGNTIY

V gene: TRBV4-1
D gene: TRBD2
J gene: TRBJ2-5
CDR3 protein: ASSQDRLAGGLGETQY

V gene: TRBV6-5
D gene: TRBD1
J gene: TRBJ1-4
CDR3 protein: ASSLNRGRGEKLF

V gene: TRBV5-4
D gene: -
J gene: TRBJ2-2
CDR3 protein: ASSLSGYANTGELF

V gene: TRBV19
D gene: TRBD1
J gene: TRBJ1-5
CDR3 protein: ASSILRTGGTGNQPQH

V gene: TRBV6-5
D gene: TRBD1
J gene: TRBJ2-7
CDR3 protein: ASSYRTGSSYEQY

V gene: TRBV18
D gene: TRBD2
J gene: TRBJ2-1
CDR3 protein: ASGLAGSYNEQF

V gene: TRBV5-4
D gene: TRBD1
J gene: TRBJ1-6
CDR3 protein: ASSARQGPSRRSSPLH

V gene: TRBV10-3
D gene: -
J gene: TRBJ2-5
CDR3 protein: AISESRTSKTQY

V gene: TRBV19
D gene: TRBD1
J gene: TRBJ2-5
CDR3 protein: ASSGGTGRMETQY

V gene: TRBV7-9
D gene: -
J gene: TRBJ2-1
CDR3 protein: ASSLVAGTYNEQF